This paragraph covers one T cell receptor beta chain sequence. About 0.45 to 1 ug RNA was reverse transcribed with random hexamers. TCRdb re-called the immunoSEQ multiplex PCR reads with MiXCR, one entry per CDR3 protein. The repertoire includes about 130,000 distinct CDR3 sequences, around 94% of them detected once, and under 0.095% sits in the top ten. The record originates from a study of CD8 T cells in Susac syndrome. The CDR3 sequence is 14 residues long. The germline gives CDR1 LGHDT, CDR2 YNNKEL (reference sequence). V shed 3 bases, J shed 2 bases, and the junction held 1 base outside the gene matches.

Sequenced: CD4+ T cells from PBMCs. The TCR was taken from a human donor in good health. The genes are TRBV3-1 and TRBJ1-3; TRBD1 matches 7 bases. The CDR3 protein is CASSHDRAGNTIYF. CDR3 DNA: TGTGCCAGCAGCCATGACAGGGCTGGAAACACCATATATTTT.